This T cell receptor (beta chain) is drawn from a study of CD8 T cells in ankylosing spondylitis. Remarks on this clonotype: The antigen is undetermined.

The CDR3 sequence is 15 residues long. Germline values: CDR1 MNHNS, CDR2 SASEGT. V dropped 3 bases and J dropped 7; count of bases not matched to a gene: 4. Whole-study results and caveats: About 8 highly homologous variants made up a TCR beta motif, and this motif appeared characteristic of ankylosing spondylitis blood. Earlier studies detected some motif variants in reactive arthritis synovial fluid and blood. Significantly higher representation of disease-linked clones was reported for matched ankylosing spondylitis synovial fluid.

5'-RACE, quantitative and with molecular barcodes, yielded the TCR beta libraries. TCRdb called the 5' RACE reads again in MiXCR, with one record for every CDR3 protein. Of about 330,000 distinct CDR3 sequences detected, 8% appear once; the ten largest clones hold more than 12%. This sequence originates from a male donor with ankylosing spondylitis. Material for sequencing was blood, either unsorted or a sorted T cell fraction (not recorded which). The chain is built from TRBV6-1 and TRBJ1-6; 9 bases match TRBD1. CDR3 protein: CASSETGGRNSPLHF. The CDR3 bases are TGTGCCAGCAGTGAGACAGGGGGAAGGAATTCACCCCTCCACTTT.